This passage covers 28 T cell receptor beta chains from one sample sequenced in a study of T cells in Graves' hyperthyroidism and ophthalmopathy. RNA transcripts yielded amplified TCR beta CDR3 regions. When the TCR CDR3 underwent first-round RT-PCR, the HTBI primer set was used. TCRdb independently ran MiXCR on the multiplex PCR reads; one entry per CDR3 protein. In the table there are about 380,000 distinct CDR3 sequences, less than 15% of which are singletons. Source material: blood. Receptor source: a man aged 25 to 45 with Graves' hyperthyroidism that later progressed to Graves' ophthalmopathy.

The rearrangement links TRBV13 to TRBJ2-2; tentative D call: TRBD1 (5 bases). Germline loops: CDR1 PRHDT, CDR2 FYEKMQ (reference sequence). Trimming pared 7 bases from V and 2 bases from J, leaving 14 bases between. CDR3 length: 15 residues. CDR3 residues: CASNRPGLNTGELFF. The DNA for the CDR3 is TGTGCCAGCAACCGTCCAGGGTTAAACACCGGGGAGCTGTTTTTT.

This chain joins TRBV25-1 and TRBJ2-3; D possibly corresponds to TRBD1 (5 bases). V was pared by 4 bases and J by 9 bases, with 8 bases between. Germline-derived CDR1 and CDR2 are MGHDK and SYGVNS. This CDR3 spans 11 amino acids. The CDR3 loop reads CASSGQSTQYF. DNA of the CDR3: TGTGCCAGCAGTGGACAGTCAACGCAGTATTTT.

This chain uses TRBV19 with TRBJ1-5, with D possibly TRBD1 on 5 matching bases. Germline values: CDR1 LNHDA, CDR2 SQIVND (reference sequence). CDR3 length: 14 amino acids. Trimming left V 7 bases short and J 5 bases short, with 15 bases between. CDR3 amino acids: CASIGTRPYQPQHF. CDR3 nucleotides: TGTGCCAGTATTGGGACGCGGCCTTATCAGCCCCAGCATTTT.

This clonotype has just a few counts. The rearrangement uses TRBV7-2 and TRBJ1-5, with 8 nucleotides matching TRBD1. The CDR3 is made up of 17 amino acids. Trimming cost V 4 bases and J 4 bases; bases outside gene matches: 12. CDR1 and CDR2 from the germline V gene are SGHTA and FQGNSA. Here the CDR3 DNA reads TGTGCCAGCAGCTACCTACTCTCGACAGGGGCGAATCAGCCCCAGCATTTT. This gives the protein CASSYLLSTGANQPQHF.

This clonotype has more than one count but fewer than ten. This CDR3 reads CASSLYGQLNTEAFF. Here the CDR3 DNA reads TGTGCCAGCAGTTTATATGGACAACTGAACACTGAAGCTTTCTTT. The V and J genes are TRBV6-5 and TRBJ1-1, with a tentative D call TRBD1 (5 bases). The CDR3 has 15 residues. The germline gives CDR1 MNHEY, CDR2 SVGAGI. The V and J ends lost 4 bases and 0 bases respectively, with 12 bases between them.

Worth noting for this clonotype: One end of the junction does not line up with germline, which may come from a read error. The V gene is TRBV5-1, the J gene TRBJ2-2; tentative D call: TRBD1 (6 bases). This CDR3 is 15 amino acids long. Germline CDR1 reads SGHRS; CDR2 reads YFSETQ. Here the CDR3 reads CASSFRQGNTGKLFF. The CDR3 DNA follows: TGCGCCAGCAGCTTTCGTCAGGGGAACACCGGGAAGCTGTTTTTT.

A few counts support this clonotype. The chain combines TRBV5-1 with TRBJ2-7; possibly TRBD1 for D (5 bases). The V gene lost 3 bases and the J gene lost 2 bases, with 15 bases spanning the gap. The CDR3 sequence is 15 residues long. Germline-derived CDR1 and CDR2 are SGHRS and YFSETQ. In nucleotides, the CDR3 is TGCGCCAGCAGCTCCCCGGGCAGGGAAACCTACGAGCAGTACTTC. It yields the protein CASSSPGRETYEQYF.

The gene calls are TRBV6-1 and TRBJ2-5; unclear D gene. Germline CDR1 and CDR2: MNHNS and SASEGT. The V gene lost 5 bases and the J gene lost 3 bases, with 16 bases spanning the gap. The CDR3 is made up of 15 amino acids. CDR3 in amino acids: CASSPFPGLKETQYF. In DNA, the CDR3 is TGTGCCAGCAGTCCCTTCCCCGGCCTCAAAGAGACCCAGTACTTC.

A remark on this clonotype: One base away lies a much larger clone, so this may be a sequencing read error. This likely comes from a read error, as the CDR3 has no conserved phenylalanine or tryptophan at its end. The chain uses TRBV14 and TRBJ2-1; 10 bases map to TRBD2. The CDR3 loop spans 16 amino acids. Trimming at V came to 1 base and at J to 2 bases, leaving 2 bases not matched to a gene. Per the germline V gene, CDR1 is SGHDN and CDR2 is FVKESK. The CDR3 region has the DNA TGTGCCAGCAGCCAAGGTAGCGGGGGGCCCTACAATGAGCAGTTCCTC. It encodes CASSQGSGGPYNEQFL.

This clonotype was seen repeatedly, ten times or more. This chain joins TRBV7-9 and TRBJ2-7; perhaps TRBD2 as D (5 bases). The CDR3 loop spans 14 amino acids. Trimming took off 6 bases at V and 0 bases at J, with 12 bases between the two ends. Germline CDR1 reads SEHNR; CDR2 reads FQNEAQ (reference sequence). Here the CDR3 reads CASRSTRDSYEQYF. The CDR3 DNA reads TGTGCCAGCAGGTCCACTAGGGACTCCTACGAGCAGTACTTC.

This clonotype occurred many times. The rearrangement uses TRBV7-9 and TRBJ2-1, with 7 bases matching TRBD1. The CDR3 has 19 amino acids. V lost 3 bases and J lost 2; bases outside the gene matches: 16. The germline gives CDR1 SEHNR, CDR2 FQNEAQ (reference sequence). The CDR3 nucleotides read TGTGCCAGCAGCTTTTCACCCCGACAGAGGGGGCGAGCCTACAATGAGCAGTTCTTC. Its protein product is CASSFSPRQRGRAYNEQFF.

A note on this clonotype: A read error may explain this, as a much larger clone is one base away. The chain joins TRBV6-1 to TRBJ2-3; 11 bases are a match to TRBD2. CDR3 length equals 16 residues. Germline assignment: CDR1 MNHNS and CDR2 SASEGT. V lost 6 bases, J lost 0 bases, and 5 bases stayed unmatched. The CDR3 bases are TGTGCCAGCAGCGGGACTAGCGGACGAAGCACAGATACGCAGTATTTT. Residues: CASSGTSGRSTDTQYF.

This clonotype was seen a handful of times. In nucleotides, the CDR3 is TGTGCCTGGAGTATAGGGGGATCCTACGAGCAGTACTTC. This encodes CAWSIGGSYEQYF. The rearrangement links TRBV30 to TRBJ2-7, with D possibly TRBD1 on 6 matching bases. Trimming pared 2 bases from V and 1 base from J, leaving 9 bases between. The CDR3 contains 13 residues. Germline lookup yields CDR1 GTSNPN and CDR2 SVGIG (reference sequence).

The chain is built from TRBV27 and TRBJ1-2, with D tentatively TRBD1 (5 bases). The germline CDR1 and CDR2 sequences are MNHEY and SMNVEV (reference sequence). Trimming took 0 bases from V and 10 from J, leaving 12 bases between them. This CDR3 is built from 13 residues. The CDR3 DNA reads TGTGCCAGCAGTTTATCGAGAACAGGCGTCTACACCTTC. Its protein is CASSLSRTGVYTF.

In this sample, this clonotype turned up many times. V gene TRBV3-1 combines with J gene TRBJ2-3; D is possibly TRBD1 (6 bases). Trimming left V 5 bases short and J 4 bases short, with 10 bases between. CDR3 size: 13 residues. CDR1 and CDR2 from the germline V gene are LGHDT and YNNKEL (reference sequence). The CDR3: CASSGRGSDTQYF. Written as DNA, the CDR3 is TGTGCCAGCAGCGGCAGGGGTTCAGATACGCAGTATTTT.

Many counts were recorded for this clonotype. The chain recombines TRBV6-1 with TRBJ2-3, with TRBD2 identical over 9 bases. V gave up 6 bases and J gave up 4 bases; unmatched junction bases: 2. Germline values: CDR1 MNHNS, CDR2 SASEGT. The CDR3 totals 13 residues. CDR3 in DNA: TGTGCCAGCAGAAGGACTAGCGCAGATACGCAGTATTTT. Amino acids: CASRRTSADTQYF.

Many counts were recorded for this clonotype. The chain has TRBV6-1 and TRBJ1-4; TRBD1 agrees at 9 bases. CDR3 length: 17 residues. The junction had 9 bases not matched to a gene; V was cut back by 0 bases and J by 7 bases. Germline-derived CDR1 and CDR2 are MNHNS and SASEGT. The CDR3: CASSEALQGARSEKLFF. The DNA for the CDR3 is TGTGCCAGCAGTGAAGCGCTACAGGGGGCGAGAAGTGAAAAACTGTTTTTT.

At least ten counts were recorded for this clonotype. For the CDR3, the DNA is TGTGCCAGCAGCTCGGGTATGCAGGGGGCGGATCTTGGCTACACCTTC. Translation gives CASSSGMQGADLGYTF. The rearrangement joins TRBV5-5 to TRBJ1-2; the match to TRBD1 covers 8 bases. Germline trimming cut 3 bases from V and 7 bases from J; bases unmatched to any gene: 14. The CDR3 spans 16 residues. The germline V gene encodes CDR1 SGHKS and CDR2 YYEKEE (reference sequence).

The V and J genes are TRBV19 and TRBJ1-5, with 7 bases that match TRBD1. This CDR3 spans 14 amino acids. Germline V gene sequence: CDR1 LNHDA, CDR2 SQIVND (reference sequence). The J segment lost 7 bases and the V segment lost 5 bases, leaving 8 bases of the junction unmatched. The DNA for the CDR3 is TGTGCCAGTAGTTTCTTGGACAGGCGCCAGCCCCAGCATTTT. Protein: CASSFLDRRQPQHF.

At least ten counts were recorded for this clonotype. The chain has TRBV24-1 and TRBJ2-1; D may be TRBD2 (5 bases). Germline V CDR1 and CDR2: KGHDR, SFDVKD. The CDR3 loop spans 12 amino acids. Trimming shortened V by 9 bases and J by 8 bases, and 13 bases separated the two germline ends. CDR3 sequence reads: CATVSSIDEQFF. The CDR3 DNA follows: TGTGCCACCGTCTCTAGCATTGATGAGCAGTTCTTC.

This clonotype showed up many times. The CDR3 here is CASSRGQVDTGELFF. The CDR3 DNA sequence: TGTGCCAGCAGCCGCGGACAGGTGGACACCGGGGAGCTGTTTTTT. This rearrangement joins TRBV7-9 to TRBJ2-2, with 7 positions matching TRBD1. V was pared by 5 bases and J by 3 bases, with 6 bases of the junction left unmatched. This CDR3 spans 15 amino acids. Germline assignment: CDR1 SEHNR and CDR2 FQNEAQ (reference sequence).

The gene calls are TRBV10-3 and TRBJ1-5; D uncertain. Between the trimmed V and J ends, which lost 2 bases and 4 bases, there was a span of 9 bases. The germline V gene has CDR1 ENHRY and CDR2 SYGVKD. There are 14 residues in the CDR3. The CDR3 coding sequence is TGTGCCATCAGTGAGGACCGGGGTAATCAGCCCCAGCATTTT. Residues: CAISEDRGNQPQHF.

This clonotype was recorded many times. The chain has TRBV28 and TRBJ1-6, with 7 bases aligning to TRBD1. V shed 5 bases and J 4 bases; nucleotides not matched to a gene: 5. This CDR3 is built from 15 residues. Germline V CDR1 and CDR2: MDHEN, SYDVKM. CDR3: CASSPGTAYNSPLHF. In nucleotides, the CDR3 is TGTGCCAGCAGTCCGGGGACAGCGTATAATTCACCCCTCCACTTT.

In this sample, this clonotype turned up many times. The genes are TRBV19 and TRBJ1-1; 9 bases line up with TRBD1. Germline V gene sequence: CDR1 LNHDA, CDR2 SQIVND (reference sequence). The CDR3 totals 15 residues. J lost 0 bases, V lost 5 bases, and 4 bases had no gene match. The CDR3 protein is CASSWTGALNTEAFF. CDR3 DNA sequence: TGTGCCAGTAGTTGGACAGGGGCCCTGAACACTGAAGCTTTCTTT.

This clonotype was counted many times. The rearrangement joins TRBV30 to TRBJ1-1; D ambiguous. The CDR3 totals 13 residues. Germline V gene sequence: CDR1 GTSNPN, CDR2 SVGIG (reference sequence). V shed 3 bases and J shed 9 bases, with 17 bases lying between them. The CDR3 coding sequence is TGTGCCTGGAGCGCTACGCAAGACGGCCAAGCTTTCTTT. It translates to CAWSATQDGQAFF.

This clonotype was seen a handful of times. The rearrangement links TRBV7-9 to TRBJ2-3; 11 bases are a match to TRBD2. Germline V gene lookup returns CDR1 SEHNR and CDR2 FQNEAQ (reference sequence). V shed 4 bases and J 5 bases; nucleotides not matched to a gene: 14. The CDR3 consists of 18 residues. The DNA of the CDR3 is TGTGCCAGCAGCTGGAGAAGTGTAGCGGGGGGGCCCAGAGATACGCAGTATTTT. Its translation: CASSWRSVAGGPRDTQYF.

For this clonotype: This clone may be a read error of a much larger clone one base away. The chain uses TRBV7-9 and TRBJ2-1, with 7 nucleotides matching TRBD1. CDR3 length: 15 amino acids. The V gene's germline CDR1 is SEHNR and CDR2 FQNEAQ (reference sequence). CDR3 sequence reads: CASSSPRGKYNEQSF. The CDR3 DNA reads TGTGCCAGCAGCTCCCCCAGGGGGAAGTACAATGAGCAGTCCTTC.

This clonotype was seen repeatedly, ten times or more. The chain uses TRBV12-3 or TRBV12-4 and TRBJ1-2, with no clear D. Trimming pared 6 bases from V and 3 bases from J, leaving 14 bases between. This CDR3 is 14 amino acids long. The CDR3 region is CASSPHSGDYGYTF. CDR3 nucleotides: TGTGCCAGCAGCCCCCATTCTGGGGACTATGGCTACACCTTC.